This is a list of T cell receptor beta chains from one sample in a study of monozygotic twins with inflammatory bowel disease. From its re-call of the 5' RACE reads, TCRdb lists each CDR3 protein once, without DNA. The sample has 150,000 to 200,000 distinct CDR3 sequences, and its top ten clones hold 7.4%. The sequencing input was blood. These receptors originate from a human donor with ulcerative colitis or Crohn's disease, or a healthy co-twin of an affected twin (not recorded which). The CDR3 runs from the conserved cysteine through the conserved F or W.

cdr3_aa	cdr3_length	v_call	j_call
CASRFEGAGDTEAFF	15	TRBV12-2	TRBJ1-1
CASTTGGDLETQYF	14	TRBV28	TRBJ2-5
CASSSWNGYGYTF	13	TRBV5-6	TRBJ1-2
CASSSGTGVNTEAFF	15	TRBV19	TRBJ1-1
CASSTGGRTSEYGYTF	16	TRBV19	TRBJ1-2
CASSRSQGDVDNQPQHF	17	TRBV6-1	TRBJ1-5
CASTPPQGNEQFF	13	TRBV19	TRBJ2-1
CSALALPLDRNTEAFF	16	TRBV20-1	TRBJ1-1
CASSATSYTGELFF	14	TRBV6-1	TRBJ2-2
CASTLPVRGVWENIQYF	17	TRBV7-9	TRBJ2-4
CASSFQGPSGNTIYF	15	TRBV7-2	TRBJ1-3
CSARDRASGDTQYF	14	TRBV20-1	TRBJ2-3
CASSPLRTGEETQYF	15	TRBV5-8	TRBJ2-5
CASSLDRGGYEQYF	14	TRBV7-2	TRBJ2-7
CAIRQAGEESDTQYF	15	TRBV10-3	TRBJ2-3
CSAKGQGARGNIQYF	15	TRBV20-1	TRBJ2-4
CASSYSELAGTPPSYNEQFF	20	TRBV6-2/TRBV6-3	TRBJ2-1
CSARVTGTGSNQPQHF	16	TRBV20-1	TRBJ1-5
CASSFQGGAREQFF	14	TRBV5-4	TRBJ2-1